This T cell receptor beta chain was captured in a study of blood T cell repertoires in COVID-19. On the study more broadly: The samples span acute and convalescent COVID-19 from the United States, Italy and Spain. T cells, B-cell-depleted T cells, or PBMCs provided the cDNA or gDNA that served as material.

Germline CDR1 reads MNHEY; CDR2 reads SMNVEV (reference sequence). The V and J ends lost 2 bases and 7 bases respectively, with 15 bases between them. The CDR3 covers 16 residues. Per the authors' pipeline: Nucleated cell counts were estimated from reference gene primer amplification. The table came from immunoSEQ multiplex PCR; TCRdb's copy has only in-frame clones and leaves some out. D and trimming come from the DNA, and the V and J calls and clone size come from that table. Here the sample spans some 110,000 clones, around 74% being singletons. The origin of this receptor is a woman aged 70-85 years with acute or convalescent COVID-19. The specimen sequenced was peripheral blood. The chain recombines TRBV27 with TRBJ1-6; no clear D gene. CDR3 sequence reads: CASSLNGGLPNSPLHF. As DNA, the CDR3 is TGTGCCAGCAGTTTAAATGGCGGACTGCCCAATTCACCCCTCCACTTT.